What follows are 6 T cell receptor beta chains derived from one specimen sequenced in a study of T-cell memory formation after mild COVID-19. TCRdb reprocessed the 5' RACE reads with MiXCR, giving one entry per CDR3 protein. Of 530,000 or so distinct CDR3 sequences detected, 17% appear once; the ten largest clones hold approximately 8.1%. The specimen sequenced was PBMCs or a T cell subset sorted from them (not recorded which). These TCRs come from an adult woman who had mild COVID-19 (a few samples of this study predate the infection). Cell type and time point are not known.

This clonotype has at least ten counts. This chain connects TRBV12-3 or TRBV12-4 to TRBJ2-3, with D perhaps matching TRBD2 (5 bases). The V gene lost 3 bases and the J gene lost 0 bases, with 7 bases spanning the gap. The CDR3 has 14 amino acids. The CDR3 sequence is CASSFRTSTDTQYF. The DNA of the CDR3 is TGTGCCAGCAGTTTTCGGACTAGCACAGATACGCAGTATTTT.

This clonotype has a handful of counts. This sequence joins TRBV5-1 and TRBJ2-3; 8 nucleotides align to TRBD2. V shed 2 bases, J shed 5 bases, and the junction held 4 bases outside the gene matches. Germline V gives CDR1 SGHRS, CDR2 YFSETQ. This CDR3 spans 14 amino acids. This chain's CDR3 is CASSFSGDVDTQYF. The CDR3 DNA follows: TGCGCCAGCAGCTTTAGCGGGGACGTAGATACGCAGTATTTT.

The chain combines TRBV4-3 with TRBJ2-5; the D gene is possibly TRBD1 (6 bases). This CDR3 has 19 amino acids. Germline V lookup: CDR1 LGHNA, CDR2 YSLEER. V was clipped by 1 base and J by 5 bases, with 26 bases between them. CDR3 nucleotides: TGCGCCAGCAGCCAAGCAGACCCGGGACACATTTTTTTCGGCGAGACCCAGTACTTC. As protein: CASSQADPGHIFFGETQYF.

This clonotype was found a few times. The J gene is TRBJ1-1, the V gene TRBV29-1, with TRBD1 matching over 8 bases. V gave up 4 bases and J gave up 5 bases; unmatched junction bases: 9. Per germline, CDR1 SQVTM and CDR2 ANQGSEA. The CDR3 runs to 14 residues. CDR3 nucleotides: TGCAGCGTTGCCATGGGTCAGGGGGCGACTGAAGCTTTCTTT. This sequence encodes CSVAMGQGATEAFF.

J is TRBJ2-3 and V is TRBV4-1, with 9 bases identical to TRBD2. The CDR3 spans 17 residues. V gave up 0 bases and J gave up 4 bases; unmatched junction bases: 8. CDR1 is MGHRA, CDR2 YSYEKL, per germline. Written as DNA, the CDR3 is TGCGCCAGCAGCCAAGATCCCGGCGGGAGGGCGGCAGATACGCAGTATTTT. Encoded protein: CASSQDPGGRAADTQYF.

This chain joins TRBV3-1 and TRBJ2-5, with 13 bases matching TRBD2. From germline, CDR1 is LGHDT and CDR2 YNNKEL (reference sequence). This CDR3 has 16 residues. Trimming took 5 bases from V and 5 from J; bases not matched to a gene: 8. The CDR3: CASSSGLAGEVETQYF. CDR3 DNA: TGTGCCAGCAGCTCCGGACTAGCGGGGGAGGTGGAGACCCAGTACTTC.